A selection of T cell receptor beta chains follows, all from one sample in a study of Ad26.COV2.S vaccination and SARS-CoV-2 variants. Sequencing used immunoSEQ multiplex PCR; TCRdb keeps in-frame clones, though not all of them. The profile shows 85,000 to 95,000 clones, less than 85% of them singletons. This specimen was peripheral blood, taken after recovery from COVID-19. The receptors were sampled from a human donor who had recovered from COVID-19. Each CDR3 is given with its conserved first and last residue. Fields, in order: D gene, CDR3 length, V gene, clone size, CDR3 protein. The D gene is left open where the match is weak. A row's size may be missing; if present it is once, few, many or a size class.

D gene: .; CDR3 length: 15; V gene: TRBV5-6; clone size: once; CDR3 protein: CASSLAAGSYNEQFF
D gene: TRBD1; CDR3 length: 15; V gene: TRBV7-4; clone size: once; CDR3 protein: CASTGQGRHTDTQYF
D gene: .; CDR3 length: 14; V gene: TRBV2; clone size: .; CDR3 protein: CASVPWELRDEQFF
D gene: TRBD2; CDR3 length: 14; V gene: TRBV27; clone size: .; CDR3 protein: CASSFSGGPYEQYF
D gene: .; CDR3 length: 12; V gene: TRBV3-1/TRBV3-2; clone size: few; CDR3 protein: CASSRGGTEAFF
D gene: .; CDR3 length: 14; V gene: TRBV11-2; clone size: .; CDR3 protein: CASSLASGPYEQYF
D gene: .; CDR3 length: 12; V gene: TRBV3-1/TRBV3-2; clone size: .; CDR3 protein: CASSQRNYEQYF
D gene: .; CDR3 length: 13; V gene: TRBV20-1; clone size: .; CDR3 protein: CSASWPDNSPLHF
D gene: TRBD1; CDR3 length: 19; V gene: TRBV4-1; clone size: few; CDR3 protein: CASSQNSIQGAPLNQPQHF
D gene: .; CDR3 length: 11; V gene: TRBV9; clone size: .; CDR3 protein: CASSQFNEQFF
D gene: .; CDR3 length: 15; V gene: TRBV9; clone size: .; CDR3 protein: CASSVGVLSNYGYTF
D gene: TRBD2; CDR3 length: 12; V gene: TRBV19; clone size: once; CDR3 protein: CASNDGGDTQYF
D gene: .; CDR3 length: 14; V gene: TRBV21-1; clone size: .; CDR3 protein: CASSKDENTPEQYF
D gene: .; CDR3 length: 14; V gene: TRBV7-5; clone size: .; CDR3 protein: CVRSLAQGAGGYTF
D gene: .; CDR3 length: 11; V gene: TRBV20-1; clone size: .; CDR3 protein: CSARDLEKLFF
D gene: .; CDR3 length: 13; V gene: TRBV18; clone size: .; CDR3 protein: CASSPDSAYGYTF
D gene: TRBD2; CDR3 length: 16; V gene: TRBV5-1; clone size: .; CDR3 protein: CASSPGGTSGRIEQFF
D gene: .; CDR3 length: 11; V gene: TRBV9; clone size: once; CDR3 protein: CASSIGGEQFF
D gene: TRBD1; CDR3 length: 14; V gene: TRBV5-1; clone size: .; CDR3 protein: CASRGQGDTGELFF
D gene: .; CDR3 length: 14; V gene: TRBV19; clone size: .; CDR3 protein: CASSIWGVDTEAFF
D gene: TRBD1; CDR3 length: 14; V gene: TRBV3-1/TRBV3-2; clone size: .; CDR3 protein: CASSPGQGLDGYTF
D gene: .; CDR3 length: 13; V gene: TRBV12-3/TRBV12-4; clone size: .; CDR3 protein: CASTLGSGNEQFF
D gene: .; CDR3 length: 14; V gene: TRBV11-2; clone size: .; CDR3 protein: CASRIRPLTDTQYF
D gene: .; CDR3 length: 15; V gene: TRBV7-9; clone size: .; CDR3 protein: CASSLAPGTNSPLHF
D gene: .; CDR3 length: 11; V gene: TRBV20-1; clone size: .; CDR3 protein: CSPGIGETQYF
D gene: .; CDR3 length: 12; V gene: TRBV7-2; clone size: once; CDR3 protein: CASSLANAVQYF
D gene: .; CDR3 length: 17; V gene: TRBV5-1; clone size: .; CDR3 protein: CASSLDWGGGRMAGYTF
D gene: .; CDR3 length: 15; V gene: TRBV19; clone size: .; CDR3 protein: CASSIVGQKYGELFF
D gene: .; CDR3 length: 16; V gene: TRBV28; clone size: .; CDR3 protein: CASSWSFQSLSYEQYF
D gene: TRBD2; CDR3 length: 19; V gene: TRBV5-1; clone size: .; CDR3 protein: CASSPSHPGLAGLNNEQFF
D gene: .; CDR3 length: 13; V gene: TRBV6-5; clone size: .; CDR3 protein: CASTLDLQETQYF
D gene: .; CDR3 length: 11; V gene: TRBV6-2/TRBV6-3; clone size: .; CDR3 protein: CASSQNYGYTF
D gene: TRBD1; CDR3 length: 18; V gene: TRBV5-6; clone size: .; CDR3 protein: CASSPSPGQGAWNYGYTF
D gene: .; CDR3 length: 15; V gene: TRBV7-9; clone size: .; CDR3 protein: CASSLGEVVSDTQYF
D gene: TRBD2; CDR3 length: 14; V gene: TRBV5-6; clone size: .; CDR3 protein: CASSPPTSPYEQYF
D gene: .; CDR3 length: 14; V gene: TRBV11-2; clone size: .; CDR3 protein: CASSPGWLSYEQYF
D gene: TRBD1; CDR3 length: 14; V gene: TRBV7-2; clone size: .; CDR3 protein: CASSLRSDRGGYTF
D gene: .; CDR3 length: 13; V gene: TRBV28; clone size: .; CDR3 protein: CASSPPPVNIQYF
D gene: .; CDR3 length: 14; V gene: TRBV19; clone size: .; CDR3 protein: CASSIGWEPTEAFF
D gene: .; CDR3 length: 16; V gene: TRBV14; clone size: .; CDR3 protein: CASSQDRRGDLYEQYF
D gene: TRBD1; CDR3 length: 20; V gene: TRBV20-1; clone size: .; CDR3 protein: CSASSAPGQGSERMNTEAFF
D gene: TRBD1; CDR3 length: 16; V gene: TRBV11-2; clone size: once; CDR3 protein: CASSFDTSDRVQGAFF
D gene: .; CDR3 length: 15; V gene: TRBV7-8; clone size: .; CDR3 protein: CASSLPDRIGEKLFF